Here is one T cell receptor beta chain with its context. TCRdb's copy holds only in-frame clones and misses some; the assay was immunoSEQ multiplex PCR. The sample records roughly 100,000 clones, 70% to 85% being singletons. This sample was taken from a study of OX40 agonist ivuxolimab in advanced cancers. CDR1 is SGHRS and CDR2 is YFSETQ in the germline V gene. Trimming took 4 bases from V and 5 from J, leaving 12 bases between them. There are 13 residues in the CDR3. The specimen comprised CD4+ or CD8+ T cells sorted from blood, sampled in a trial of the OX40 agonist ivuxolimab. The clonotype originates from an adult with an advanced solid tumor such as melanoma, head and neck, liver or kidney cancer. The chain uses TRBV5-1 and TRBJ2-5, with D possibly matching TRBD1 (6 bases). CDR3 sequence (DNA): TGCGCCAGCAGCAGTGCAGGGGAGGAGACCCAGTACTTC. Its protein is CASSSAGEETQYF.